Below are 14 T cell receptor beta chains sequenced from a single sample in a study of T cell responses to AZD1222 COVID-19 vaccine (dated by TCRdb to the early 2020s). The time point label of this sample denotes: baseline before first vaccination. Library method: the immunoSEQ multiplex PCR assay. The clones in this table, taken by TCRdb from immuneACCESS, are in-frame only. Not every clone is retained; where verified, under half of the shortfall comes from an unresolved V gene, and the cause of the rest is unknown. Within this sample are some 130,000 clones, with 84% of them counted one time only. The leading ten clones occupy approximately 4% of the sample. Specimen: peripheral blood, collected on day 0 of AZD1222 vaccination. These receptor sequences come from an adult in good health.

This rearrangement joins TRBV29-1 to TRBJ1-1; D ambiguous. Germline CDR1 SQVTM, CDR2 ANQGSEA. The CDR3 has 11 amino acids. V was clipped by 3 bases and J by 5 bases, with 7 bases between them. The CDR3 loop reads CSVEGGTEAFF. The CDR3 nucleotides read TGCAGCGTTGAGGGTGGGACTGAAGCTTTCTTT.

The rearrangement joins TRBV28 to TRBJ1-3; tentatively, D is TRBD1 (6 bases). Trimming stripped 7 bases from V and 1 base from J, with 20 bases between. The germline gives CDR1 MDHEN, CDR2 SYDVKM. CDR3 size: 17 residues. The CDR3 region is CASTDSYLSSSGNTIYF. The CDR3 DNA is TGTGCCAGCACGGACAGTTATCTATCCTCATCTGGAAACACCATATATTTT.

V and J are TRBV5-1 and TRBJ1-2; 8 positions match TRBD1. The germline V gene has CDR1 SGHRS and CDR2 YFSETQ. The CDR3 is made up of 14 amino acids. With 4 bases clipped from V and 9 bases from J, the junction kept 11 bases outside the gene matches. The CDR3 nucleotides are TGCGCCAGCAGCATGGATATCCAGGGGGCGAGCTACACCTTC. Translation gives CASSMDIQGASYTF.

This chain connects TRBV19 to TRBJ1-2; D possibly corresponds to TRBD1 (6 bases). Trimming stripped 7 bases from V and 2 bases from J, with 14 bases between. The V gene's germline CDR1 is LNHDA and CDR2 SQIVND (reference sequence). The CDR3 covers 14 residues. The CDR3 sequence is CASNYRDVNYGYTF. As DNA, the CDR3 is TGTGCCAGTAATTACAGGGACGTAAACTATGGCTACACCTTC.

The chain uses TRBV4-2 and TRBJ1-3; the D is unclear. The germline gives CDR1 LGHNA, CDR2 YNFKEQ. The CDR3 has 16 amino acids. Trimming cost V 1 base and J 0 bases, with 10 bases left between them. In nucleotides, the CDR3 is TGTGCCAGCAGCCAAGCGTCGGGCACCTCTGGAAACACCATATATTTT. It is translated as CASSQASGTSGNTIYF.

J is TRBJ1-2 and V is TRBV11-2, with TRBD1 identical over 7 bases. The CDR3 length is 12 residues. V lost 3 bases, J lost 8 bases, and 3 bases stayed unmatched. Germline assignment: CDR1 SGHAT and CDR2 FQNNGV. The CDR3 reads CASSFRQGGYTF. In DNA, the CDR3 is TGTGCCAGCAGCTTTAGACAGGGAGGCTACACCTTC.

The chain employs TRBV27 and TRBJ1-2, with no clear D. Germline CDR1 MNHEY, CDR2 SMNVEV (reference sequence). V was pared by 5 bases and J by 8 bases, with 12 bases between. The CDR3 covers 12 residues. Here the CDR3 DNA reads TGTGCCAGCAGTCCTCGGTGGGGAGGCTACACCTTC. Translation gives CASSPRWGGYTF.

V and J are TRBV15 and TRBJ1-4, with D unclear. The V gene's germline CDR1 is LNHNV and CDR2 YYDKDF (reference sequence). The CDR3 sequence is 15 residues long. Trimming took off 0 bases at V and 4 bases at J, with 9 bases between the two ends. CDR3 DNA: TGTGCCACCAGCAGAGACAAGGGCCTTAATGAAAAACTGTTTTTT. Residues: CATSRDKGLNEKLFF.

The chain has TRBV30 and TRBJ1-5; 12 nucleotides match TRBD1. This CDR3 has 15 residues. CDR1 and CDR2 from the germline V gene are GTSNPN and SVGIG (reference sequence). With V trimmed by 1 base and J by 4 bases, 2 bases remained unmatched. The DNA for the CDR3 is TGTGCCTGGAGTGCGGGACAGGGGGCGAATCAGCCCCAGCATTTT. Amino acids: CAWSAGQGANQPQHF.

The rearrangement joins TRBV28 to TRBJ1-2, with 10 bases that match TRBD1. The V segment lost 4 bases and the J segment 4 bases; nucleotides outside the gene matches: 21. The CDR3 is made up of 20 amino acids. The V gene's germline CDR1 is MDHEN and CDR2 SYDVKM. In nucleotides, the CDR3 is TGTGCCAGCAGTTCATCTGACTTCGGGACAGGGGCCTTTAGTGGCTATGGCTACACCTTC. Translation gives CASSSSDFGTGAFSGYGYTF.

The chain couples TRBV5-1 to TRBJ1-6; D unresolved. The CDR3 covers 15 residues. V lost 4 bases and J 2 bases, leaving 10 bases between the germline ends. Germline CDR1 is SGHRS and CDR2 is YFSETQ. The CDR3, as DNA: TGCGCCAGCAGCCTACGGGAAACCTATAATTCACCCCTCCACTTT. It encodes CASSLRETYNSPLHF.

This clone was counted only a few times. The chain is built from TRBV9 and TRBJ1-4, with D tentatively TRBD1 (5 bases). Germline-derived CDR1 and CDR2 are SGDLS and YYNGEE. Trimming pared 4 bases from V and 2 bases from J, leaving 33 bases between. This CDR3 has 22 amino acids. The chain's CDR3 is CASSPPQMPTEGSAGTNEKLFF. The CDR3 nucleotides are TGTGCCAGCAGCCCTCCACAAATGCCGACCGAGGGGTCAGCAGGGACTAATGAAAAACTGTTTTTT.

The CDR3 DNA follows: TGTGCCAGTACCCAGGGGGCCTTCACAGATACGCAGTATTTT. Protein product: CASTQGAFTDTQYF. V is TRBV19 and J is TRBJ2-3; TRBD1 matches 8 bases. After removal of 7 bases from V and 2 bases from J, the junction contained 5 bases not matched to a gene. This CDR3 spans 14 amino acids. Germline values: CDR1 LNHDA, CDR2 SQIVND (reference sequence).

The chain couples TRBV5-6 to TRBJ1-5; tentative D call: TRBD1 (6 bases). Germline CDR1 and CDR2: SGHDT and YYEEEE. CDR3 size: 17 residues. V was trimmed by 1 base and J by 3 bases, leaving 17 bases between them. CDR3 residues: CASSLLGEGGSNQPQHF. The CDR3 coding sequence is TGTGCCAGCAGCTTGCTTGGTGAGGGGGGGTCCAATCAGCCCCAGCATTTT. Drawing the rest from reference TRBV5-6 and TRBJ1-5, the complete variable domain is DAGVTQSPTHLIKTRGQQVTLRCSPKSGHDTVSWYQQALGQGPQFIFQYYEEEERQRGNFPDRFSGHQFPNYSSELNVNALLLGDSALYLCASSLLGEGGSNQPQHFGDGTRLSIL.